This T cell receptor (beta chain) is from a study of blood T cells in healthy people across ages (dated by TCRdb to 2014 to 2015). A note on the overall study: In model experiments, template switching captured roughly one uniquely barcoded TCR beta cDNA molecule for every two T cells. The study measured age-related changes in TCR beta repertoire diversity using deep sequencing normalized with unique cDNA molecular identifiers. The donors were split into four age groups: young (average around 15 years), middle-aged (39), aged (about 62) and long-lived (approximately 80). The study analyzed two additional independent replicas of 1 million unique cDNA reads from the same blood draw for two donors, one aged 18 to 30 and one aged 80 or older.

To prepare the library, 5' RACE was applied. The listed sequencing device is Illumina HiSeq 2500. A second PCR of roughly 6 to 11 cycles was run with a J-beta primer mix and a sample-barcoded 5' primer. A unique molecular identifier was introduced onto each TCR beta cDNA molecule by a template-switch 5' adaptor carrying 12 random nucleotides. Each sample yielded at least 3 million CDR3-containing paired-end reads. The Mint cDNA synthesis kit, primed by a TRBC-specific oligonucleotide, was used to synthesize first-strand cDNA from all RNA. Following uracil-DNA glycosylase treatment, all cDNA underwent a first 18-cycle PCR with the universal primers M1SS and BC2_uni_R. Turning to the authors' computational methods: Normalization of each sample was performed by random selection of 1 million high-quality reads, each carrying a distinct molecular identifier. Reads sharing molecular identifiers were discarded rather than binned into consensus sequences. MiTCR, run with a Q25 quality threshold and the strictest error-elimination algorithm, handled CDR3 identification, clonotype clustering and error correction. A nonparametric unseen species model with Euler transformation was used to estimate lower-bound total TCR beta diversity. TCRdb reprocessed the public reads (quality trimming at Q25 with fastp, clone calling with MiXCR) and kept in-frame beta chains. Rows matching on CDR3 protein sequence are summarized as one entry with the most common DNA and genes. What appears here as the V and J calls and clone size reflects TCRdb's work, not the paper's. The sample yields over 500,000 distinct CDR3 sequences; about 27% were counted once. Jointly, the top ten make up about 3.3% of the sample.

The CDR3 covers 15 residues, taking in both the cysteine and the phenylalanine. Just the 45-base CDR3 DNA is kept, in frame starting at base 1. V was cut back by 0 bases and J by 3 bases, leaving a gap of 12 bases between them. Per the germline V gene (reference sequence), SGHNT is the CDR1 and YYREEE is the CDR2. On this clonotype: It lacks a known antigen. No clone much larger than this one lies a single base away; base qualities are absent.

Donors were roughly 40 systemically healthy Caucasian individuals from Russia aged roughly 6 to 100 years. Each donor gave roughly 9 milliliters of peripheral blood, drawn into EDTA-treated Vacutainer tubes. Ficoll-Paque density-gradient centrifugation was used to isolate PBMCs, with at least 6.5 million per sample. Trizol reagent was used to extract total RNA from PBMCs, with at least 6 micrograms per sample. For every donor, an aliquot of PBMCs went through flow cytometry to measure the percentages of naive CD45RAhigh/CD27high T cells. Broad study findings and their caveats: Observed TCR beta diversity per million T cells fell roughly linearly with age, and a significant reduction was already apparent by age around 40. Estimates of total diversity from one million sequenced T cells were regarded as lower bounds and underestimates. Compared with the aged group, more naive CD4+ T cells, fewer expanded clones and increased TCR diversity were shown by the long-lived group, suggesting age selection. Because donor CMV infection status was unknown, age-related changes in expanded clonotypes were potentially confounded. A strong correlation was found between observed TCR beta diversity and the percentage of naive T cells measured by flow cytometry. Since profiling was done on bulk unsorted PBMCs, naive and antigen-experienced compartments could not be conclusively compared.

The sample was also linked to a second study, of T cells of mothers and their children. According to the second study: Nine systemically healthy Caucasian individuals, comprising three mothers and their six children, were included as donors. cDNA synthesis consumed the entire amount of extracted RNA, loaded at approximately 1.5 ug RNA in each 15 ul reaction. In the second PCR, sample barcodes and 2-4 random nucleotides were introduced via the M1S primer. Each mother yielded over 9 million TCR beta CDR3 reads and each child 3 million to 3.5 million reads. TCR recombination output is similarly shaped by thymic selection in related and unrelated pairs, with a minor effect exerted by inherited differences. Normalized repertoire overlap was always found to be slightly, but never significantly, higher in related mother-child pairs than in unrelated mother-child pairs. With a sensitivity of about 100 clones per million clonotypes, no persistent microchimeric T cell clones were detected. In the study, deep NGS was used to compare the TCR beta repertoires of mothers and children, and features distinguishing related mother-child pairs from unrelated individuals were sought. On average, the children were roughly 12 +/- 4 years old, while the mothers were approximately 40 +/- 4 years old. After adapter ligation was performed with NEBNext reagents, the libraries were sequenced on an Illumina HiSeq 2000 with 100+100 nt paired-end reads. To prevent cross-contamination, the mother and child libraries were prepared a month apart and were sequenced in separate runs. Each donor had between about 450,000 and 2,200,000 distinct TCR beta clonotypes identified. Naive TCR beta clonotypes were estimated from low-frequency clonotypes matched to each donor's FACS-determined naive share, without sorting.

This receptor was taken from a boy aged 2 to 9 in good health. Material for sequencing was blood. The receptor chain draws on TRBV5-4 and TRBJ1-1, with TRBD1 tentatively as D gene (5 bases match). CDR3 reads: CASSLGGFRDTEAFF. DNA sequence: TGTGCCAGCAGCTTGGGGGGGTTCCGGGACACTGAAGCTTTCTTT. This CDR3, with the reference TRBV5-4 and TRBJ1-1 proteins standing in past its ends, gives the full variable domain ETGVTQSPTHLIKTRGQQVTLRCSSQSGHNTVSWYQQALGQGPQFIFQYYREEENGRGNFPPRFSGLQFPNYSSELNVNALELDDSALYLCASSLGGFRDTEAFFGQGTRLTVV.